This is a list of T cell receptor beta chains from one sample in a study of blood T cell repertoires in COVID-19. Sequenced by immunoSEQ multiplex PCR; TCRdb stores in-frame clones only, minus some. Of approximately 250,000 clones listed, about 89% are singletons. Sequences were obtained from peripheral blood. Source of these receptors: a woman aged 60-75 years who had recovered from COVID-19. Both conserved end residues are part of each CDR3.

cdr3_aa	v_call	j_call
CASSYSRGNDEQFF	TRBV6-5	TRBJ2-1
CAISTGTGLNEQYF	TRBV10-3	TRBJ2-7
CASSSNRGQYEQYF	TRBV27	TRBJ2-7
CASSLGQASNQPQHF	TRBV5-1	TRBJ1-5
CASSLGLGLNQPQHF	TRBV5-8	TRBJ1-5
CASSLLGTGVGGANVLTF	TRBV7-2	TRBJ2-6
CASSPTSSGANVLTF	TRBV18	TRBJ2-6
CASSNQGGAQETQYF	TRBV18	TRBJ2-5
CASSLMKGAADGYTF	TRBV7-2	TRBJ1-2
CASSYPGLTGDEQFF	TRBV6-5	TRBJ2-1
CASSLMGRDTGELFF	TRBV7-3	TRBJ2-2
CASSQDVSGGPYNEQFF	TRBV4-3	TRBJ2-1
CASSSAGGEFF	TRBV6-2/TRBV6-3	TRBJ2-1
CASSTQGDYNEQFF	TRBV11-3	TRBJ2-1
CASLREGAAYGYTF	TRBV2	TRBJ1-2
CASSQDIRVISNQPQHF	TRBV4-2	TRBJ1-5
CASSNLNTGELFF	TRBV6-5	TRBJ2-2
CASSSNSGGPVGEQFF	TRBV9	TRBJ2-1